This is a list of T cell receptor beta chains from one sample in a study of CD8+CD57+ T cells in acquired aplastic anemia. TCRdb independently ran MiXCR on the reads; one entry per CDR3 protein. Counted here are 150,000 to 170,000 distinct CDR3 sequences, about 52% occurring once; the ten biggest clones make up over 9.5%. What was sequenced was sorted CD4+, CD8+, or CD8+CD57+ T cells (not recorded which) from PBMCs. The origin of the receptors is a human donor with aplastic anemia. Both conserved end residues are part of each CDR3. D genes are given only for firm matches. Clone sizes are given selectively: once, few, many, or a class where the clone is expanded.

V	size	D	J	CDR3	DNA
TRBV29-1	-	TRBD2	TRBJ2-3	CSAQKREGGDTQYF	TGCAGCGCCCAGAAGCGGGAGGGCGGAGATACGCAGTATTTT
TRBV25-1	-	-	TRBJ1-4	CASSVWTVSTNEKLFF	TGTGCCAGCAGTGTTTGGACAGTTTCAACTAATGAAAAACTGTTTTTT
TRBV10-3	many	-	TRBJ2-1	CAIQDNYNEQFF	TGTGCCATCCAGGACAATTACAATGAGCAGTTCTTC
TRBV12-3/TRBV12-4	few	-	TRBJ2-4	CASSLGSGAKNIQYF	TGTGCCAGCAGTTTAGGGTCGGGCGCCAAAAACATTCAGTACTTC
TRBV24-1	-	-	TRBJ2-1	CATSDAGASGNEQFF	TGTGCCACCAGTGACGCCGGCGCCTCCGGCAATGAGCAGTTCTTC
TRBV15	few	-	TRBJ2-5	CATSRAASVETQYF	TGTGCCACCAGCAGAGCTGCTAGCGTGGAGACCCAGTACTTC
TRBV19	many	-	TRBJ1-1	CASIEGNAEAFF	TGTGCCAGTATAGAGGGGAACGCTGAAGCTTTCTTT
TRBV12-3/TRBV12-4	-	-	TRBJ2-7	CASTTGTEKQYF	TGTGCCAGCACCACCGGGACCGAGAAGCAGTACTTC
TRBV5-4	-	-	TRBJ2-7	CASSSQGTIYEQYF	TGTGCCAGCAGCTCGCAAGGGACGATCTACGAGCAGTACTTC
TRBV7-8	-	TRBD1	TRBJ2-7	CASGLQGAYEQYF	TGTGCCAGCGGTTTACAGGGGGCTTACGAGCAGTACTTC
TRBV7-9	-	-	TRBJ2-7	CASSAVEARYF	TGTGCCAGCAGCGCGGTCGAGGCGCGGTACTTC
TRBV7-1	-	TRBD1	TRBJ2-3	CASSSISARGPGQGRGTQYF	TGTGCCAGCAGCTCTATCAGTGCTAGAGGCCCGGGACAGGGACGCGGTACGCAGTATTTT
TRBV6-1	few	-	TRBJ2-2	CASTIGGGLNTGELFF	TGTGCCAGCACCATAGGAGGGGGCCTGAACACCGGGGAGCTGTTTTTT
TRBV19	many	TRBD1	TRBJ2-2	CASSTRQGTGELFF	TGTGCCAGTAGTACGAGACAGGGTACCGGGGAGCTGTTTTTT
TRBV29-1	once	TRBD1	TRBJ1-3	CSVVGRGTGENTIYF	TGCAGCGTTGTAGGCAGGGGGACAGGAGAAAACACCATATATTTT
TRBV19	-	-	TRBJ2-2	CASCHGTGELFF	TGTGCCAGTTGTCACGGAACCGGGGAGCTGTTTTTT
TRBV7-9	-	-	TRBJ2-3	CASSGNTDTQYF	TGTGCCAGCAGTGGGAACACAGATACGCAGTATTTT
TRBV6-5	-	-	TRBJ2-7	CASSFRQLIASEQYF	TGTGCCAGCAGTTTCAGACAGCTCATTGCGAGCGAGCAGTACTTC
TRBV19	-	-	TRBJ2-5	CASSPTGQETQYF	TGTGCCAGTAGCCCGACGGGCCAAGAGACCCAGTACTTC
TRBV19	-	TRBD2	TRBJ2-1	CASSIASGGYNEQFF	TGTGCCAGTAGTATAGCGAGCGGGGGTTACAATGAGCAGTTCTTC
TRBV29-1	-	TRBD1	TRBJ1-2	CSVEGQACYGYTF	TGCAGCGTCGAGGGACAGGCGTGCTATGGCTACACCTTC
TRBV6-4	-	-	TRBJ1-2	CASSATGSGYGYTF	TGTGCCAGCAGTGCTACAGGGAGTGGGTATGGCTACACCTTC
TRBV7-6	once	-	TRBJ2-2	CVSSPGELFF	TGTGTCAGCAGCCCCGGGGAGCTGTTTTTT
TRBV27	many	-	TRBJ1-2	CASSQGGGDGYTF	TGTGCCAGCAGTCAAGGGGGGGGGGATGGCTACACCTTC
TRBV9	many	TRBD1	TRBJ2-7	CASSARQGEQYF	TGTGCCAGCAGCGCCAGACAGGGAGAGCAGTACTTC
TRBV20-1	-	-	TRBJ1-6	CSASQPNNSPLHF	TGCAGTGCTAGCCAGCCTAATAATTCACCCCTCCACTTT
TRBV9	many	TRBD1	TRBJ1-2	CASSANLGQGASGYTF	TGTGCCAGCAGCGCCAACCTGGGACAGGGGGCGAGTGGCTACACCTTC
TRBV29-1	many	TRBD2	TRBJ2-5	CSSLGWGGGGETQYF	TGCAGCTCCTTGGGGTGGGGCGGGGGGGGGGAGACCCAGTACTTC
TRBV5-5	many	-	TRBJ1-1	CASSLDVGTEAFF	TGTGCCAGCAGCTTGGATGTTGGCACTGAAGCTTTCTTT